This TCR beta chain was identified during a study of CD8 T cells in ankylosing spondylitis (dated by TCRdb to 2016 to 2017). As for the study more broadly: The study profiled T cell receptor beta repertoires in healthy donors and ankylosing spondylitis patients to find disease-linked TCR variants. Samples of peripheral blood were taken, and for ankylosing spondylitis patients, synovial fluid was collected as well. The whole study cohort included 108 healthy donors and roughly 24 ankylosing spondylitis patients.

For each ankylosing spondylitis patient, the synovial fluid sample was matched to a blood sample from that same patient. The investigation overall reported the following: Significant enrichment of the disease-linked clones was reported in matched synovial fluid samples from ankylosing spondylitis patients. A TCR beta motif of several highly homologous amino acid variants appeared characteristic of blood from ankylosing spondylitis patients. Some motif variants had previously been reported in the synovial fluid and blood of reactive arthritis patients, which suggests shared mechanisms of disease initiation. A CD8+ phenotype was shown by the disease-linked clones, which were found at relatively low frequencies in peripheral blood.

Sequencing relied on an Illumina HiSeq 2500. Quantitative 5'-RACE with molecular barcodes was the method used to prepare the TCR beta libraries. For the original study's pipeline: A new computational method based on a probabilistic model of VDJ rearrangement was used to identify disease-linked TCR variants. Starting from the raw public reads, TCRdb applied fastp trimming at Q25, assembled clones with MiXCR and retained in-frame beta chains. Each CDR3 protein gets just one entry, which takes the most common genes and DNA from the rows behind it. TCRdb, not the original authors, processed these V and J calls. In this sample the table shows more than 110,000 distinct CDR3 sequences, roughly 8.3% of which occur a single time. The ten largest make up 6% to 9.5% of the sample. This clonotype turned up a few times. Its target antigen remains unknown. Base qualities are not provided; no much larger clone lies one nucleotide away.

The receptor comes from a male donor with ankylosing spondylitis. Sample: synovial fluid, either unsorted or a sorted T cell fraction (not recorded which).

The DNA reads as follows: TGTGCCACCAGCAGAGATCGGAGGACAGGGGGTGGAGGCAATCAGCCCCAGCATTTT. Its translation reads: CATSRDRRTGGGGNQPQHF. In this chain, TRBV15 is recombined with TRBJ1-5, and 10 junction bases match TRBD1. From V the trimming removes 0 bases and from J it removes 2 bases, while the gene matches leave 10 bases of the junction unaccounted for. CDR1 is given as LNHNV and CDR2 as YYDKDF, both from the germline V gene (reference sequence). Inclusive of the bounding cysteine and phenylalanine, the CDR3 is 19 residues long. Only CDR3 DNA remains: 57 bases, in frame from the first base.